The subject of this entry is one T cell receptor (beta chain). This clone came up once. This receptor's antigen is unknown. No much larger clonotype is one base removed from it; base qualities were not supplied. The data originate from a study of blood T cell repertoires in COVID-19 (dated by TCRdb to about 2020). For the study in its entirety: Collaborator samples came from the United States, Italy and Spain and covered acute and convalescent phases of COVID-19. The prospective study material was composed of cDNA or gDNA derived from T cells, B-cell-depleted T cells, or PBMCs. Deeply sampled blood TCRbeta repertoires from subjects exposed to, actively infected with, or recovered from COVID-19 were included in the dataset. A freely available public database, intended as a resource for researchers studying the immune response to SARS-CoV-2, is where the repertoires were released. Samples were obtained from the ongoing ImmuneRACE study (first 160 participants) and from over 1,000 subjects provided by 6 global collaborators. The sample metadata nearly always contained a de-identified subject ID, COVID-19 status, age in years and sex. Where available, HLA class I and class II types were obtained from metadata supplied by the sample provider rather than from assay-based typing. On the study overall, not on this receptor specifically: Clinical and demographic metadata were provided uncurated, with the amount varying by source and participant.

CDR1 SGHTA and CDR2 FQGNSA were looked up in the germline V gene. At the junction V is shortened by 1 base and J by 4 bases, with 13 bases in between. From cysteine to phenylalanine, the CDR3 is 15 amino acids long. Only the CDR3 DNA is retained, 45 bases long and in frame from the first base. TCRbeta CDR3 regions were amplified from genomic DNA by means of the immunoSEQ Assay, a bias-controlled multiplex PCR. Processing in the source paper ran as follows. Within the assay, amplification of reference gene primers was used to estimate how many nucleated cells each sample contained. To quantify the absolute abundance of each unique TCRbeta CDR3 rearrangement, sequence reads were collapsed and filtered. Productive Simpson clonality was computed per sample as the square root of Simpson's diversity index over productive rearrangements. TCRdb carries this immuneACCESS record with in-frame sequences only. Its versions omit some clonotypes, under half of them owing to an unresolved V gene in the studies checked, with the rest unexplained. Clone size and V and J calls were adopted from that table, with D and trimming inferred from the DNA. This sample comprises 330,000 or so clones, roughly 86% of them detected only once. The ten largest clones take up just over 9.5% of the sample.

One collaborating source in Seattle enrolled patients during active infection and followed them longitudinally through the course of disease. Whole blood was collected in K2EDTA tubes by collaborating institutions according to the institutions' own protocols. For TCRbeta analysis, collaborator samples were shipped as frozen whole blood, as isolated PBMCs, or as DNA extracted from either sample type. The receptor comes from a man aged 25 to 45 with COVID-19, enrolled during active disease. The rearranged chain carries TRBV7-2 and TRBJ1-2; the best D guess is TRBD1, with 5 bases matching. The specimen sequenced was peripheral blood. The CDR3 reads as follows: CASSLEQARPYGYTF. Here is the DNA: TGTGCCAGCAGCTTAGAACAGGCGCGACCCTATGGCTACACCTTC. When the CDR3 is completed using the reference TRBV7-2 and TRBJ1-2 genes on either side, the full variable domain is GAGVSQSPSNKVTEKGKDVELRCDPISGHTALYWYRQSLGQGLEFLIYFQGNSAPDKSGLPSDRFSAERTGGSVSTLTIQRTQQEDSAVYLCASSLEQARPYGYTFGSGTRLTVV.